The entry below gives a single T cell receptor beta chain sequence along with its context. One junction end disagrees with the germline gene, perhaps due to a read error. With 60 Vbeta and 13 Jbeta primers, the PCR was carried out. The table came from immunoSEQ multiplex PCR; TCRdb's copy has only in-frame clones and leaves some out. The table lists roughly 50,000 clones. The sample belongs to a study of cytomegalovirus exposure and HLA in healthy donors. Germline assignment: CDR1 SEHNR and CDR2 FQNEAQ (reference sequence). The CDR3 is 16 amino acids. The J gene is TRBJ2-7, the V gene TRBV7-9; tentatively, D is TRBD2 (5 bases). Sequencing was performed on PBMCs. This clonotype originated in a male donor in good health and CMV-seropositive. The CDR3: CASSPSLRSGSYEQHF. DNA for the CDR3: TGTGCCAGCAGCCCATCTTTGCGATCGGGGTCCTACGAGCAGCACTTC.